This T cell receptor (beta chain) was recorded in a study of graft-versus-host responses after intestinal transplantation. Details on this clone: Its matching antigen is unknown.

Study-level results: The authors found GvH clones in recipient marrow, some appearing first in ileum or blood. Patients who carried graft-donor T cell macrochimerism also had high graft-versus-host to host-versus-graft clonal ratios in their allografts.

V was cut by 5 bases and J by 3 bases, with 10 bases left in between. The germline CDR1 and CDR2 sequences are KGHSH and LQKENI. CDR3 length equals 13 residues. Data came from immunoSEQ multiplex PCR; TCRdb stores just in-frame clones and leaves some out. The sample yields around 100,000 clones, about 88% seen once. The source is a human donor who was the organ donor for an intestinal transplant. The chain uses TRBV18 and TRBJ1-2; perhaps TRBD1 as D (5 bases). The sequencing used unstimulated CD4+ T cells sorted from spleen or lymph node cells, collected before transplant. In DNA form, the CDR3 reads TGTGCCAGCTCAGCCCCGGGACACTATGGCTACACCTTC. This gives the protein CASSAPGHYGYTF.